This section outlines one T cell receptor (beta chain) sequence together with its context. V gave up 4 bases and J gave up 1 base; unmatched junction bases: 5. The CDR3 totals 15 residues. The germline V gene has CDR1 SEHNR and CDR2 FQNEAQ (reference sequence). This sample was included in a study of technical replicates of blood from a few donors. Libraries were prepared by immunoSEQ multiplex PCR; TCRdb keeps only in-frame clonotypes and omits some of them. In the table there are 81,000 or so clones, just over 95% of which are singletons. The specimen was T cells isolated from PBMCs. The chain carries TRBV7-9 and TRBJ2-3; 7 nucleotides match TRBD2. The receptor was derived from a human donor in good health. CDR3 in amino acids: CASSSRGFGTDTQYF. The CDR3 DNA sequence: TGTGCCAGCAGCTCGCGGGGGTTCGGCACAGATACGCAGTATTTT.